A selection of T cell receptor beta chains follows, all from one sample in a study of cytomegalovirus exposure and HLA in healthy donors. Measured with immunoSEQ multiplex PCR; TCRdb has only the in-frame clones, and not every one. The sample carries about 180,000 clones, roughly 87% recorded once. Sequencing was carried out using PBMCs. These receptors were obtained from a man aged 35 to 55 in good health and CMV-seronegative. Both conserved end residues are trimmed from each CDR3. The order of the fields is D gene, V gene, J gene, CDR3 protein. A D gene is named only where the DNA matches it firmly.

>.|TRBV5-1|TRBJ2-7
ASKNPGGGDEQY
>TRBD1|TRBV6-5|TRBJ1-1
ASSGQGAFTEAF
>TRBD2|TRBV28|TRBJ2-1
ASVAGGYNEQF
>.|TRBV7-9|TRBJ1-1
ASSLEATINTEAF
>.|TRBV7-9|TRBJ1-5
ASSPGGRTLNSNQPQH
>.|TRBV29-1|TRBJ2-1
SVRARLSSYNEQF
>TRBD1|TRBV28|TRBJ2-7
ASQGQGAHEQY
>TRBD2|TRBV7-3|TRBJ2-1
ASAPAGGGNEQF
>TRBD2|TRBV7-2|TRBJ2-3
ASSLGGGRADTQY
>.|TRBV5-1|TRBJ2-5
ASSLLPQETQY
>TRBD1|TRBV6-1|TRBJ1-6
AIQDREGAPLH
>.|TRBV6-5|TRBJ1-4
ASSYSRAAGDEKLF
>TRBD1|TRBV28|TRBJ1-2
ASSSTQGAT
>TRBD1|TRBV10-3|TRBJ2-1
AISDSATGTYNEQF
>.|TRBV7-9|TRBJ2-7
ASSLGQQSYEQY
>.|TRBV5-1|TRBJ2-7
ASSLPGSSYEQY
>.|TRBV30|TRBJ1-6
AWSSNSPLH
>.|TRBV19|TRBJ1-5
ASSELSQPQH
>TRBD1|TRBV6-5|TRBJ2-3
ASSYSPGQGRTQY
>TRBD1|TRBV7-8|TRBJ1-2
ASSLVGQSRD
>.|TRBV7-2|TRBJ2-2
ASSWTGTASGGGELF
>TRBD2|TRBV19|TRBJ2-7
ASKASGSSPSYEQY
>.|TRBV2|TRBJ1-4
ASSLTGLLNEKLF